These 5 T cell receptor beta chains share one sample of origin, sequenced in a study of T cell changes during pregnancy in multiple sclerosis. Assay used: immunoSEQ multiplex PCR; TCRdb lists only in-frame clones, some missing. The repertoire holds 80,000 or so clones, with under 95% as singletons. Sequencing was performed on peripheral blood, taken before pregnancy. All receptors derive from a female donor with multiple sclerosis, enrolled in a pregnancy study.

This chain joins TRBV6-1 and TRBJ1-5; 11 nucleotides align to TRBD1. Looked up from germline, CDR1 is MNHNS and CDR2 is SASEGT. V lost 5 bases, J lost 4 bases, and 4 bases stayed unmatched. The CDR3 consists of 15 residues. The CDR3 sequence is CASSTDRGRNQPQHF. CDR3 sequence (DNA): TGTGCCAGCAGTACGGACAGGGGGCGGAATCAGCCCCAGCATTTT.

The chain carries TRBV9 and TRBJ2-7; 11 nucleotides align to TRBD2. V dropped 3 bases and J dropped 5; count of bases not matched to a gene: 7. This CDR3 contains 15 residues. Germline-derived CDR1 and CDR2 are SGDLS and YYNGEE. Here the CDR3 reads CASSEETSGNDEQYF. The CDR3 DNA reads TGTGCCAGCAGCGAAGAGACTAGCGGGAACGACGAGCAGTACTTC.

The chain recombines TRBV30 with TRBJ1-5, with a possible D match to TRBD1 (5 bases). There are 14 residues in the CDR3. CDR1 and CDR2 from the germline V gene are GTSNPN and SVGIG (reference sequence). V shed 0 bases and J shed 7 bases, with 13 bases lying between them. CDR3: CAWSVWGLEQPQHF. CDR3 coding DNA: TGTGCCTGGAGTGTATGGGGCCTGGAGCAGCCCCAGCATTTT.

The chain is built from TRBV7-2 and TRBJ1-2, with a possible D match to TRBD1 (5 bases). Germline V gene sequence: CDR1 SGHTA, CDR2 FQGNSA. The CDR3 has 15 amino acids. Trimming removed 4 bases at V and 7 bases at J, with 19 bases between. CDR3 nucleotide sequence: TGTGCCAGCAGCTCAGGTAGTCAGGGACTGGTTGGCTACACCTTC. Translation: CASSSGSQGLVGYTF.

The CDR3 protein is CATSRDNQGGHEQYF. CDR3 bases: TGTGCCACCAGCAGAGATAACCAGGGGGGCCACGAGCAGTACTTC. This sequence joins TRBV15 and TRBJ2-7; weak D call: TRBD1 (7 bases). The CDR3 length is 15 residues. CDR1 is LNHNV and CDR2 is YYDKDF in the germline V gene (reference sequence). The V end was cut by 0 bases, the J end by 5 bases, with 14 bases between.